These 9 T cell receptor beta chains were sequenced from one sample in a study of post-analysis software for immune sequencing data. Overall study results and limits: Controls had lower frequencies than patients of five TRBV segments, which included TRBV5-6, TRBV5-1 and TRBV20-1.

Antigens of these TCRs are unknown. Presence of unique molecular identifiers characterized the TCR beta cDNA libraries. TCRdb used MiXCR to reprocess the PCR reads, holding one entry per CDR3 protein. The table has approximately 440,000 distinct CDR3 sequences, less than 45% seen once; the top ten hold 12%. Source material: blood. The receptors come from a girl between 5 and 17 years old with multiple sclerosis.

A few counts support this clonotype. The gene calls are TRBV4-3 and TRBJ2-1, with 12 bases aligning to TRBD2. The ends lost 0 bases at V and 7 bases at J; junction bases unmatched: 7. Looked up from germline, CDR1 is LGHNA and CDR2 is YSLEER. This CDR3 has 17 residues. CDR3 loop: CASSQDPTSGSRNEQFF. The DNA of the CDR3 is TGCGCCAGCAGCCAAGATCCGACTAGCGGGAGTAGGAATGAGCAGTTCTTC.

V gene TRBV12-3 or TRBV12-4 combines with J gene TRBJ2-3, with 10 bases matching TRBD2. The CDR3 covers 19 residues. Trimming at V came to 5 bases and at J to 2 bases, leaving 16 bases not matched to a gene. The CDR3 sequence: CASSPRSAGGDPITDTQYF. The CDR3 DNA reads as TGTGCCAGCAGTCCCCGTTCAGCGGGAGGGGATCCTATCACAGATACGCAGTATTTT.

This clonotype was recorded many times. The chain couples TRBV7-2 to TRBJ1-2; possible D gene TRBD1, 5 bases. The germline CDR1 and CDR2 sequences are SGHTA and FQGNSA. The V gene lost 5 bases and the J gene lost 4 bases, with 14 bases spanning the gap. The CDR3 totals 14 residues. The DNA for the CDR3 is TGTGCCAGCAGCCGCTCTCAGGGAATCTATGGCTACACCTTC. Its protein is CASSRSQGIYGYTF.

The chain carries TRBV10-3 and TRBJ1-5; tentative D call: TRBD1 (5 bases). V was cut by 6 bases and J by 11 bases, with 20 bases left in between. The CDR3 covers 14 residues. Germline-derived CDR1 and CDR2 are ENHRY and SYGVKD. In nucleotides, the CDR3 is TGTGCCATCAGCGACAGCTTTATGAGATCGACCCAGCATTTT. Amino acid sequence: CAISDSFMRSTQHF.

DNA for the CDR3: TGTGCCAGCAGTCTCGGACAGGGGAGGAGGAATGAGCAGTTCTTC. Translating gives CASSLGQGRRNEQFF. The chain employs TRBV12-3 or TRBV12-4 and TRBJ2-1; 9 positions agree with TRBD1. Unmatched junction bases numbered 9, after V lost 5 bases and J lost 7 bases. This CDR3 has 15 residues.

This clonotype was detected only once. V and J are TRBV7-9 and TRBJ2-4; no clear D. The J call may not be correct, given that the DNA end is closer to TRBJ2-7. The length of the CDR3 is 15 residues. Germline lookup yields CDR1 SEHNR and CDR2 FQNEAQ (reference sequence). The chain's CDR3 is CASSLGWKPPYEQYF. In nucleotides, the CDR3 is TGTGCCAGCAGCTTAGGCTGGAAACCTCCCTACGAGCAGTACTTC.

This clonotype was picked up a small number of times. The chain couples TRBV15 to TRBJ2-7, with 7 nucleotides matching TRBD1. Germline-derived CDR1 and CDR2 are LNHNV and YYDKDF (reference sequence). This CDR3 is 15 amino acids long. V trimming: 2 bases; J trimming: 1 base; junction bases outside the gene matches: 5. The DNA for the CDR3 is TGTGCCACCAGCAGAAAACCGGGACAGTCCTACGAGCAGTACTTC. Protein product: CATSRKPGQSYEQYF. Supplemented by reference TRBV15 and TRBJ2-7, the full variable domain reads DAMVIQNPRYQVTQFGKPVTLSCSQTLNHNVMYWYQQKSSQAPKLLFHYYDKDFNNEADTPDNFQSRRPNTSFCFLDIRSPGLGDTAMYLCATSRKPGQSYEQYFGPGTRLTVT.

The V gene is TRBV20-1, the J gene TRBJ2-7; 9 nucleotides line up with TRBD1. J lost 2 bases, V lost 0 bases, and 5 bases had no gene match. The CDR3 contains 15 residues. Germline lookup yields CDR1 DFQATT and CDR2 SNEGSKA (reference sequence). This CDR3 reads CSARDGQGMAYEQYF. The CDR3 nucleotides are TGCAGTGCTAGAGATGGACAGGGGATGGCCTACGAGCAGTACTTC.

The CDR3 spells CASRRLADTDTQYF. The DNA for the CDR3 is TGTGCCAGCAGGAGACTAGCGGACACAGATACGCAGTATTTT. The V call is TRBV7-8, the J call TRBJ2-3; 9 nucleotides line up with TRBD2. The ends lost 6 bases at V and 2 bases at J; junction bases unmatched: 3. CDR3 size: 14 residues. Germline V gene sequence: CDR1 SGHVS, CDR2 FQNEAQ.